This T cell receptor (beta chain) originates from a study of cytomegalovirus exposure and HLA in healthy donors. The study, taken as a whole, reports: The investigators catalogued some 160 TCR beta chains as cytomegalovirus-associated. A later analysis linked a missense DCLRE1C variant to TCR beta V- and J-gene trimming. The authors excluded some V segments, including TRBV6-2 and TRBV6-3, as indistinguishable.

The CDR3 contains 14 residues. V lost 6 bases and J lost 3, with 14 bases in between. CDR1 SNHLY and CDR2 FYNNEI come from the germline V gene. A note on this clone: Its antigen remains unknown.

Primers: 60 Vbeta forward and 13 Jbeta reverse. Here immunoSEQ multiplex PCR was the method, and the copy in TCRdb shows in-frame clones only, minus some. The sample consists of about 120,000 clones, roughly 73% of them appearing once. The sample consisted of PBMCs. The receptor was derived from a woman aged 30 to 39 in good health and CMV-seronegative. The chain employs TRBV2 and TRBJ1-1, with D maybe TRBD1 (5 bases). CDR3 nucleotides: TGTGCCAGCAGCAGGATTCGGGGGGACACTGAAGCTTTCTTT. Its translation is CASSRIRGDTEAFF.